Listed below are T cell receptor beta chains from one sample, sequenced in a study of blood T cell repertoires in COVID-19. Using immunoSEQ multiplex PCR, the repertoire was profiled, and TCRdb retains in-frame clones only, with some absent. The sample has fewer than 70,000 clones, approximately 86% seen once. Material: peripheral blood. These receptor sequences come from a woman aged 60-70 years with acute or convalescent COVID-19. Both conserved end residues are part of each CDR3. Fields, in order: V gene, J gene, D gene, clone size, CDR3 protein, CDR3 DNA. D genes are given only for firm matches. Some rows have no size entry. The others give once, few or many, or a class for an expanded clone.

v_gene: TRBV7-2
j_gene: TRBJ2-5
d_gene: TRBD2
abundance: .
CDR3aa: CASSSPSGQKETQYF
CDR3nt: TGTGCCAGCAGCTCCCCTAGCGGGCAGAAAGAGACCCAGTACTTC

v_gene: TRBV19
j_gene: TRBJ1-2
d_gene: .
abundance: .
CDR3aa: CATSSGTRFGYTF
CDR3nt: TGTGCCACAAGTTCCGGGACTCGATTCGGCTACACCTTC

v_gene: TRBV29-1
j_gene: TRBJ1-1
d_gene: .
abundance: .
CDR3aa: CSAVLSGQKTNTEAFF
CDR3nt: TGCAGCGCCGTATTGTCTGGACAGAAAACTAACACTGAAGCTTTCTTT

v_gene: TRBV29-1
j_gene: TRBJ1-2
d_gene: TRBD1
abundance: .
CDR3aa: CSVGTGGDGYTF
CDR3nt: TGCAGCGTCGGGACAGGGGGCGATGGCTACACCTTC

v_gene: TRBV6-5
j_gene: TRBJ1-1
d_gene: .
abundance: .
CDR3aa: CASTLTGPRDTEAFF
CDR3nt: TGTGCCAGCACCCTTACAGGGCCCCGAGACACTGAAGCTTTCTTT

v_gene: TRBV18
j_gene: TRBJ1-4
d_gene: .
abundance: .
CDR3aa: CASSGAVNEKLFF
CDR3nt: TGTGCCAGCTCAGGGGCCGTTAATGAAAAACTGTTTTTT

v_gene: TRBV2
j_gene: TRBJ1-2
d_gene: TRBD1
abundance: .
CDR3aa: CASSEGRGGDGYTF
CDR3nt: TGTGCCAGCAGTGAGGGGAGAGGGGGCGATGGCTACACCTTC

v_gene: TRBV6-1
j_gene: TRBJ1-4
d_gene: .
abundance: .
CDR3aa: CASSEIAAGNEKLFF
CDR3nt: TGTGCCAGCAGTGAAATAGCGGCCGGCAATGAAAAACTGTTTTTT

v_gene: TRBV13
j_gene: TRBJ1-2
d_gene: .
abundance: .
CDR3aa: CASSFGLTGTYGYTF
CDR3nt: TGTGCCAGCAGCTTCGGTCTCACAGGGACGTATGGCTACACCTTC

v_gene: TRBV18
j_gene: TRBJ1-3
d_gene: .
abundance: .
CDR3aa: CASSPPGGGSGNTIYF
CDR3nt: TGTGCCAGCTCACCTCCTGGTGGAGGGTCTGGAAACACCATATATTTT

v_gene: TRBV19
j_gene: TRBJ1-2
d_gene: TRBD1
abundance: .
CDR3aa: CASRIRDSTNYGYTF
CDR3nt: TGTGCCAGTAGAATCCGGGACAGTACTAACTATGGCTACACCTTC

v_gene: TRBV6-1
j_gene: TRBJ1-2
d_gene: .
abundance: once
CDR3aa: CASSESGFGYTF
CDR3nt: TGTGCCAGCAGTGAGTCGGGGTTTGGCTACACCTTC

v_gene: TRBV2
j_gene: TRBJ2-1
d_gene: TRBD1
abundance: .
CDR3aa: CASSDYGQGAAPHSYNEQFF
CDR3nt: TGTGCCAGCAGTGACTACGGACAGGGGGCGGCCCCCCACTCCTACAATGAGCAGTTCTTC

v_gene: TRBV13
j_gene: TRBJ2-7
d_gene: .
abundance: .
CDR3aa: CASRATSYEQYF
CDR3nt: TGTGCCAGCAGAGCGACCTCCTACGAGCAGTACTTC

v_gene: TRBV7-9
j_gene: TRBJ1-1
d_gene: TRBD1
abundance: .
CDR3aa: CASSFGQGIPEAFF
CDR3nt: TGTGCCAGCAGCTTCGGACAGGGTATTCCTGAAGCTTTCTTT

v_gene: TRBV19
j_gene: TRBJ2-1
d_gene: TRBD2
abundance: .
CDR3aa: CASSTGTSGGPKISISYNEQFF
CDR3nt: TGTGCCAGTAGCACCGGGACTAGCGGGGGGCCAAAGATTTCCATCTCCTACAATGAGCAGTTCTTC

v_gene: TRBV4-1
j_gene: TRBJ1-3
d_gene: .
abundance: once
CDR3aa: CASSQEGRTTGNTIYF
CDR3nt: TGCGCCAGCAGCCAAGAAGGCAGAACTACTGGAAACACCATATATTTT

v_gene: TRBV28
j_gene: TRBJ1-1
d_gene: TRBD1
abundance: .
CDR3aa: CASSPLTGSEAFF
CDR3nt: TGTGCCAGCAGTCCCTTGACAGGGTCTGAAGCTTTCTTT

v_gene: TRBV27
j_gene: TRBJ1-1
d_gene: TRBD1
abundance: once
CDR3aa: CASSPLRTGTNTEAFF
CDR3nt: TGTGCCAGCAGTCCCCTCCGGACAGGGACGAACACTGAAGCTTTCTTT

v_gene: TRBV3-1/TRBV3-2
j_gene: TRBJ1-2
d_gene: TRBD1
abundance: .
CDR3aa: CASSHRPPGTAEDYGYTF
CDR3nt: TGTGCCAGCAGCCATCGACCCCCCGGGACAGCGGAGGATTATGGCTACACCTTC

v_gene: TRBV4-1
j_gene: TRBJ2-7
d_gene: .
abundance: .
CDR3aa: CASSQGGGRSSYEQYF
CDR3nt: TGCGCCAGCAGCCAGGGGGGTGGCAGGAGCTCCTACGAGCAGTACTTC

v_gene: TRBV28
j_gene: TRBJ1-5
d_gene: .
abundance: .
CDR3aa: CASTEGHQPQHF
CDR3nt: TGTGCCAGCACTGAGGGTCATCAGCCCCAGCATTTT

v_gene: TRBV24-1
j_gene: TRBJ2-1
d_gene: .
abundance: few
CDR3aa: CATPRATGFYNEQFF
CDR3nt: TGTGCCACTCCTAGGGCGACAGGATTCTACAATGAGCAGTTCTTC

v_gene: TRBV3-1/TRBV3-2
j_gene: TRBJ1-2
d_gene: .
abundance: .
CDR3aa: CASSQGSAVYGYTF
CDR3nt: TGTGCCAGCAGCCAAGGGTCCGCGGTTTATGGCTACACCTTC

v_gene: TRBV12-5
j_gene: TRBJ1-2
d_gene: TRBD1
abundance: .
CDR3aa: CASGLVGQGVNYGYTF
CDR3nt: TGTGCTAGTGGTTTGGTGGGACAGGGAGTGAACTATGGCTACACCTTC

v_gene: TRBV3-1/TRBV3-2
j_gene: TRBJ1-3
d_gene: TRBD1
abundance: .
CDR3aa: CASSLRTGSGNTIYF
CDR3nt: TGTGCCAGCAGCCTCCGGACAGGGTCTGGAAACACCATATATTTT

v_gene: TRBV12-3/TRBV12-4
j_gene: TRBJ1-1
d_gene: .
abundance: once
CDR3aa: CASSFAGNTEAFF
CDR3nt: TGTGCCAGCAGTTTCGCAGGGAACACTGAAGCTTTCTTT

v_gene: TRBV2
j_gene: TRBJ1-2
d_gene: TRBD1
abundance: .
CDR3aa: CASSSQGARGYTF
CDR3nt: TGTGCCAGCAGTTCTCAGGGGGCACGAGGCTACACCTTC

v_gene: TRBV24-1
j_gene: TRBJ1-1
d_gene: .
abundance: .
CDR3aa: CATRPGGVNTEAFF
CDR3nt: TGTGCCACCAGACCCGGGGGAGTAAACACTGAAGCTTTCTTT

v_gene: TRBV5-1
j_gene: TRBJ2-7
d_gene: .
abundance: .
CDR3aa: CASSLVAGATYEQYF
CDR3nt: TGCGCCAGCAGCTTGGTTGCAGGGGCAACCTACGAGCAGTACTTC

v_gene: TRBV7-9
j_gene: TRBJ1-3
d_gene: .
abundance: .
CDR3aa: CASSLVGVLGNTIYF
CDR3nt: TGTGCCAGCAGCTTAGTAGGGGTACTGGGAAACACCATATATTTT

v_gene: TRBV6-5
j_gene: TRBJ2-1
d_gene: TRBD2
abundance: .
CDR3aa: CASRPRSGGYNEQFF
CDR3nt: TGTGCCAGCAGGCCAAGGAGCGGGGGTTACAATGAGCAGTTCTTC

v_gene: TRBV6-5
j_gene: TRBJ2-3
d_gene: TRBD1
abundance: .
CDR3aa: CASRDRGSTDTQYF
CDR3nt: TGTGCCAGCAGGGACAGGGGCTCCACAGATACGCAGTATTTT